The 20 T cell receptor beta chains listed next were all sequenced from one sample in a study of T cells after somatic rescue of genetic block. The table came from immunoSEQ multiplex PCR; TCRdb's copy has only in-frame clones and leaves some out. This repertoire shows about 70,000 clones, about 92% found once; its top ten account for approximately 3%. The sequenced sample was peripheral blood mononuclear cells (PBMCs). These receptors were taken from a man aged 40-50 years.

The chain joins TRBV11-2 to TRBJ1-2; D not certain. V dropped 1 base and J dropped 5 bases, with 8 bases sitting between them. This CDR3 has 13 residues. Looked up from germline, CDR1 is SGHAT and CDR2 is FQNNGV. Here the CDR3 DNA reads TGTGCCAGCAGCTTAGTATCCGCGTATGGCTACACCTTC. It yields the protein CASSLVSAYGYTF.

V gene TRBV7-9 combines with J gene TRBJ2-7; D unresolved. CDR3 length: 13 amino acids. Germline V gene lookup returns CDR1 SEHNR and CDR2 FQNEAQ (reference sequence). The V gene lost 0 bases and the J gene lost 3 bases, with 6 bases spanning the gap. CDR3 sequence (DNA): TGTGCCAGCAGCTTAGCCCAAAGCTACGAGCAGTACTTC. Residues: CASSLAQSYEQYF.

This clone was counted a few times. The CDR3 DNA sequence: TGTGCCAGCAGCCAAGGAGGTCAGGGATTAGACTATGGCTACACCTTC. Translation: CASSQGGQGLDYGYTF. This chain joins TRBV4-2 and TRBJ1-2; D possibly corresponds to TRBD1 (5 bases). Between the trimmed V and J ends, which lost 1 base and 3 bases, there was a span of 15 bases. The germline V gene encodes CDR1 LGHNA and CDR2 YNFKEQ. The CDR3 consists of 16 residues.

The gene calls are TRBV23-1 and TRBJ2-7, with 8 bases matching TRBD2. TRBV23-1 is designated an ORF whose function remains uncertain. The V segment lost 6 bases and the J segment 7 bases; nucleotides outside the gene matches: 11. The CDR3 covers 14 residues. CDR3 DNA: TGCGCCAGCAGAAAACCGGGGGGGTCGGGTGAGCAGTACTTC. It codes for CASRKPGGSGEQYF.

This clone was recorded once. Its ends do not fully match the called genes, so a read error is possible. The chain links TRBV5-4 to TRBJ2-7; unclear D gene. CDR1 and CDR2 from the germline V gene are SGHNT and YYREEE (reference sequence). This CDR3 region has 17 residues. In DNA form, the CDR3 reads TGCGCCAGCAGCCAAGATTTCCTCGTGCGATCTATCTCCGAGCAGTACTTC. Its protein product is CASSQDFLVRSISEQYF.

This rearrangement joins TRBV7-7 to TRBJ2-7, with D uncertain. The CDR3 is 15 residues long. In germline, CDR1 is SSHAT, CDR2 FNYEAQ (reference sequence). Between the trimmed V and J ends, which lost 1 base and 2 bases, there was a span of 12 bases. The CDR3 nucleotides are TGTGCCAGCAGCTTAGGATCGGCTGGAGCCTACGAGCAGTACTTC. It is translated as CASSLGSAGAYEQYF.

This rearrangement joins TRBV6-5 to TRBJ1-1, with a possible D match to TRBD1 (5 bases). CDR3 length: 15 amino acids. In germline, CDR1 is MNHEY, CDR2 SVGAGI. V shed 4 bases and J shed 3 bases, with 15 bases lying between them. CDR3: CASSFPRGGDTEAFF. The CDR3 nucleotides are TGTGCCAGCAGTTTCCCTCGGGGAGGGGACACTGAAGCTTTCTTT.

This clone was detected only a few times. The rearrangement joins TRBV27 to TRBJ1-2; D call uncertain. Germline CDR1 is MNHEY and CDR2 is SMNVEV (reference sequence). With 8 bases removed from V and 6 bases from J, the gap between germline ends came to 10 bases. The CDR3 is made up of 11 amino acids. The CDR3 sequence is CASGELNGYTF. The CDR3 DNA follows: TGTGCCAGCGGGGAGCTAAATGGCTACACCTTC.

The chain recombines TRBV4-1 with TRBJ2-1, with no clear D. The CDR3 spans 13 residues. V lost 1 base to trimming and J lost 3 bases, with 4 bases between them. The germline gives CDR1 MGHRA, CDR2 YSYEKL. CDR3 amino acids: CASSQVSYNEQFF. The DNA of the CDR3 is TGCGCCAGCAGCCAAGTTAGCTACAATGAGCAGTTCTTC.

The V gene is TRBV7-8, the J gene TRBJ2-6, with 15 nucleotides matching TRBD2. Looked up from germline, CDR1 is SGHVS and CDR2 is FQNEAQ. The V segment lost 5 bases and the J segment 5 bases; nucleotides outside the gene matches: 10. The CDR3 runs to 19 residues. CDR3 DNA: TGTGCCAGCAGCGTAGGCCGGACTAGCGGGAGGGACTGGGCCAACGTCCTGACTTTC. It is translated as CASSVGRTSGRDWANVLTF.

The V gene is TRBV7-9, the J gene TRBJ1-2; 7 bases map to TRBD1. This CDR3 contains 13 residues. The germline V gene has CDR1 SEHNR and CDR2 FQNEAQ (reference sequence). The J segment lost 5 bases and the V segment lost 1 base, leaving 1 base of the junction unmatched. In nucleotides, the CDR3 is TGTGCCAGCAGCTTAGGACAGGGATATGGCTACACCTTC. Translated, it gives CASSLGQGYGYTF.

V usage is TRBV7-6 and J usage is TRBJ2-3, with 10 bases that match TRBD2. Germline V lookup: CDR1 SGHVS, CDR2 FNYEAQ. The trim removed 2 bases at V and 0 bases at J, leaving 8 bases unmatched. CDR3 length equals 18 residues. This CDR3 reads CASSLSPIAGGSTDTQYF. The CDR3 coding sequence is TGTGCCAGCAGCTTATCTCCCATAGCGGGAGGTAGCACAGATACGCAGTATTTT.

The J gene is TRBJ2-2, the V gene TRBV7-2; D uncertain. V was cut by 9 bases and J by 0 bases, with 11 bases left in between. The CDR3 is made up of 14 amino acids. Per germline, CDR1 SGHTA and CDR2 FQGNSA. The CDR3 region has the DNA TGTGCCAGTCGGATAAAGGCGAACACCGGGGAGCTGTTTTTT. Its translation is CASRIKANTGELFF.

This clone has a handful of counts. This chain uses TRBV2 with TRBJ2-1; 9 bases align to TRBD2. Trimming at V came to 2 bases and at J to 4 bases, leaving 6 bases not matched to a gene. Germline assignment: CDR1 SNHLY and CDR2 FYNNEI. CDR3 length equals 16 residues. CDR3 sequence reads: CASSEITSGRYNEQFF. CDR3 DNA sequence: TGTGCCAGCAGTGAAATTACTAGCGGGCGGTACAATGAGCAGTTCTTC.

The V call is TRBV6-1, the J call TRBJ2-5; no reliable D call. V dropped 1 base and J dropped 3 bases, with 6 bases sitting between them. Per the germline V gene, CDR1 is MNHNS and CDR2 is SASEGT. This CDR3 region has 13 residues. This CDR3 reads CASSEGKKETQYF. DNA for the CDR3: TGTGCCAGCAGTGAAGGGAAGAAAGAGACCCAGTACTTC.

The chain uses TRBV13 and TRBJ2-3; 14 bases line up with TRBD2. The CDR3 runs 16 residues. The V gene end was trimmed by 5 bases and the J gene end by 2 bases; junction bases not matched to a gene: 3. CDR1 PRHDT and CDR2 FYEKMQ come from the germline V gene (reference sequence). This CDR3 is CASSRTSGGPTDTQYF. CDR3 sequence (DNA): TGTGCCAGCAGCAGGACTAGCGGGGGGCCCACAGATACGCAGTATTTT.

The J gene is TRBJ2-7, the V gene TRBV19; D ambiguous. TRBJ2-5 explains the end of the DNA better; the J call may be wrong. The CDR3 loop spans 11 amino acids. CDR1 is LNHDA, CDR2 SQIVND, per germline (reference sequence). CDR3 sequence (DNA): TGTGCCAGTAGTATAGCCGAGACCCAGTACTTC. It specifies CASSIAETQYF.

J is TRBJ2-3 and V is TRBV4-1; the D gene is possibly TRBD1 (5 bases). The V gene lost 4 bases and the J gene lost 0 bases, with 17 bases spanning the gap. CDR3 length: 17 residues. Germline V lookup: CDR1 MGHRA, CDR2 YSYEKL. CDR3 region: CASSRAGHSSSTDTQYF. DNA of the CDR3: TGCGCCAGCAGCCGGGCCGGACATTCCTCTAGCACAGATACGCAGTATTTT.

V gene TRBV28 combines with J gene TRBJ2-1; 10 bases agree with TRBD1. Per the germline V gene, CDR1 is MDHEN and CDR2 is SYDVKM. The CDR3 is made up of 17 amino acids. V lost 3 bases to trimming and J lost 0 bases; unmatched junction nucleotides: 5. The CDR3 here is CASSFPRTGGSYNEQFF. In nucleotides, the CDR3 is TGTGCCAGCAGTTTTCCCCGGACAGGGGGCTCCTACAATGAGCAGTTCTTC.

The genes are TRBV27 and TRBJ2-7; TRBD2 aligns across 12 bases. Germline-derived CDR1 and CDR2 are MNHEY and SMNVEV (reference sequence). Trimming took 3 bases from V and 4 from J; bases not matched to a gene: 10. The CDR3 sequence is 17 residues long. CDR3 sequence: CASSLGKLAGGFYEQYF. In nucleotides, the CDR3 is TGTGCCAGCAGTTTGGGGAAACTAGCGGGGGGATTTTACGAGCAGTACTTC.